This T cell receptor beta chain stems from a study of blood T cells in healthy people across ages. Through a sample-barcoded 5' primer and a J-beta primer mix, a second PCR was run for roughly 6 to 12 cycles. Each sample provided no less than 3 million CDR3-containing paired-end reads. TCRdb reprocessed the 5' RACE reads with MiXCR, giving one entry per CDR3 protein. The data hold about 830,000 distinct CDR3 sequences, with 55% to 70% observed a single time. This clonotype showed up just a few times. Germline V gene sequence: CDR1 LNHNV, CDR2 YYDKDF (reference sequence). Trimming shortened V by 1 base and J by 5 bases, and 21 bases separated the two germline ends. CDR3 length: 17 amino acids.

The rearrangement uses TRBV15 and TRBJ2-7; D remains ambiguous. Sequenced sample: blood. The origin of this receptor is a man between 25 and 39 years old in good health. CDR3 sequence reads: CATSRAQGPPGLDEQYF. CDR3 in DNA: TGTGCCACCAGCAGAGCGCAAGGGCCACCAGGTTTGGACGAGCAGTACTTC.